This TCR beta chain was captured by sequencing in a study of Graves' ophthalmopathy and Graves' hyperthyroidism (dated by TCRdb to about 2018). Regarding the research as a whole: Peripheral blood was collected at initial diagnosis, prior to any treatment. The study used signatures of the TCR beta repertoire to tell Graves' ophthalmopathy apart from Graves' hyperthyroidism and to predict which patients would progress to ophthalmopathy. In total, 135 blood samples were TCR-sequenced: under 45 ophthalmopathy, some 75 hyperthyroidism and about 17 hyperthyroidism-to-ophthalmopathy patients. A discovery set of about a hundred patients (roughly 41 ophthalmopathy, some 58 stable hyperthyroidism) was enrolled to explore V-J signatures distinguishing ophthalmopathy from hyperthyroidism. An independent validation cohort comprised 18 to 20 hyperthyroidism patients and 15 to 17 patients who later progressed from hyperthyroidism to ophthalmopathy. In roughly 6 hyperthyroidism patients, the T-cell repertoire of thyroid tissue was compared with the T-cell repertoire of blood. After sampling, hyperthyroidism patients received methimazole starting at 30 mg daily, and ophthalmopathy patients received high-dose intravenous methylprednisolone. The 75 to 100 discovery patients were divided at random into training and test sets in a 7:3 ratio. Overall results and qualifications from the work: Sample size was not predetermined statistically, and investigators were not blinded to group allocation. Most expanded thyroid clonotypes with a frequency above 0.001 also appeared in blood, which suggests that blood repertoires may reflect the immune response in the thyroid. In validation, the model predicted ophthalmopathy progression with 55% to 71% sensitivity and approximately 75% specificity; 12 predicted patients were CT-confirmed with GO in a median of about 7.1 months. The 13-signature model separated ophthalmopathy from stable hyperthyroidism with 85% to 90% sensitivity and approximately 81% specificity in cross-validation, and 80%/75% in the test set.

This clonotype was seen ten or more times. Its cognate antigen has yet to be identified. No much larger clone is present one base from it, and per-base qualities are unavailable. Patients with ophthalmopathy had moderately to severely active disease, with a Clinical Activity Score of 3 or more, a NOSPECS grade of 4 or more, and a disease duration of less than 3 months. Patients were excluded if they had other autoimmune diseases, uncontrolled infections, pregnancy or lactation. Diagnosis relied on clinical symptoms, serum thyroxine, TRAb, thyroid ultrasound and orbital computed tomography. Ficoll-Paque density gradient centrifugation was used to isolate PBMCs from under 11 ml of fresh peripheral blood. Total RNA was extracted using Trizol reagent, and RNA quality was checked on an Agilent 2100 Bioanalyzer. For repertoire sequencing, the TCR beta CDR3 regions were amplified from RNA transcripts. A first-round RT-PCR used HTBI primers with the Qiagen OneStep RT-PCR kit, followed by a second-round multiplex PCR, size selection and purification. Sequencing of the libraries was carried out on an Illumina HiSeq2000 in paired-end mode with 100 bp reads. On the authors' methods: SOAPnuke was used for read processing, and reads with adapters, uncalled bases, a mean Phred below 15, or no exact constant-primer or identifier match were discarded. COPE v1.2.5 was used to merge high-quality paired reads. Each unique nucleotide sequence was defined as a clonotype, and clonotypes were aligned to IMGT TRB V, D and J references with MiTCR v1.1. Only V-J combinations with frequency above 0.0001 were analysed, covering over 99% of repertoires. For each V-J combination, a TCR clonal expansion and chaos score was defined as F50 clonal expansion divided by the chaos observed in the TCRdist matrix. Features were reduced by Welch's t-statistics and random forest to approximately 13 V-J combinations, which fed a naive Bayes classifier. Thyroid-blood repertoire similarity was quantified with the Morisita-Horn index. The public reads were reanalyzed by TCRdb: fastp trimming at Q25, MiXCR alignment, in-frame beta chains only. Identical CDR3 protein sequences are pooled into one entry, listed with their most common genes and DNA. None of the V and J calls come from the authors' own analysis; TCRdb made them. The sample records approximately 500,000 distinct CDR3 sequences, around 15% of which are singletons. Over 8% of the sample lies in the top ten.

There are 17 amino acids in the CDR3, from cysteine to phenylalanine inclusive. CDR3 DNA only is kept here, 51 bases in frame from base 1. V loses 3 bases, J loses 7 bases, and the germline ends lie 24 bases apart. Sequenced sample: blood. This sequence was found in a woman aged 25 to 39 with Graves' ophthalmopathy. Donor details come from another sample of the same person, matched by shared clones. The receptor chain draws on TRBV12-3 or TRBV12-4 and TRBJ1-1, with the D segment identity uncertain. CDR3 region: CASSFWDVGSRAVEAFF. The nucleotide sequence is TGTGCCAGCAGTTTTTGGGATGTAGGCAGCCGAGCGGTTGAAGCTTTCTTT.